The 15 T cell receptor beta chains presented below share a single source sample, sequenced in a study of T cell responses to AZD1222 COVID-19 vaccine. Generated by immunoSEQ multiplex PCR, the TCRdb table keeps only in-frame clones and is missing some. This sample carries about 150,000 clones, around 93% of them seen once, and the ten largest clones take 3.8%. The sample consisted of peripheral blood, taken 28 days after the second AZD1222 dose. These receptor sequences come from an adult who received the AZD1222 COVID-19 vaccine.

The chain is built from TRBV6-2 or TRBV6-3 and TRBJ1-1; TRBD1 is a possible D gene (5 bases). Germline V gene data show CDR1 as MNHEY and CDR2 as SVGEGT. Between the trimmed V and J ends, which lost 6 bases and 6 bases, there was a span of 17 bases. The length of the CDR3 is 14 residues. CDR3 in DNA: TGTGCCAGCAGCCCGGGGACTTCCGTGGCTGAAGCTTTCTTT. It is translated as CASSPGTSVAEAFF.

The chain links TRBV6-2 or TRBV6-3 to TRBJ1-3; D remains unclear. There are 16 residues in the CDR3. Germline V gene sequence: CDR1 MNHEY, CDR2 SVGEGT. The V end was cut by 4 bases, the J end by 0 bases, with 13 bases between. The CDR3 nucleotides read TGTGCCAGCAGTTCTACGCTCCCAAGCTCTGGAAACACCATATATTTT. As protein: CASSSTLPSSGNTIYF.

In nucleotides, the CDR3 is TGTGCCAGTAGTATCGACGGGGAAGAAAGTGAGCAGTTCTTC. Its translation: CASSIDGEESEQFF. This rearrangement joins TRBV19 to TRBJ2-1, with D perhaps TRBD2 (5 bases). Germline-derived CDR1 and CDR2 are LNHDA and SQIVND (reference sequence). The CDR3 length is 14 residues. V was pared by 3 bases and J by 9 bases, with 15 bases between.

The chain is built from TRBV6-2 or TRBV6-3 and TRBJ2-7, with 8 bases fitting TRBD1. Per germline, CDR1 MNHEY and CDR2 SVGEGT. V lost 0 bases, J lost 0 bases, and 7 bases stayed unmatched. CDR3 length: 17 amino acids. The CDR3 protein is CASSYSTGTGISYEQYF. Here the CDR3 DNA reads TGTGCCAGCAGTTACTCTACCGGGACAGGTATCTCCTACGAGCAGTACTTC.

The gene calls are TRBV9 and TRBJ1-2; possible D gene TRBD1, 5 bases. The germline V gene encodes CDR1 SGDLS and CDR2 YYNGEE. V lost 7 bases, J lost 1 base, and 17 bases lay in between. The CDR3 is 15 residues long. The CDR3 region is CASASSGALNYGYTF. The CDR3 coding sequence is TGTGCCAGCGCCTCCTCCGGGGCCCTTAACTATGGCTACACCTTC.

This clone was recorded only once. The rearrangement uses TRBV3-1 (or the pseudogene TRBV3-2) and TRBJ2-3, with D maybe TRBD2 (6 bases). The ends were cut back, 2 bases at V and 2 bases at J, with 14 bases in the middle. Germline V gives CDR1 LGHDT, CDR2 YNNKEL (reference sequence). The CDR3 is made up of 16 amino acids. The CDR3 nucleotides read TGTGCCAGCAGCCAACTCCGGGGGATGTACACAGATACGCAGTATTTT. This gives the protein CASSQLRGMYTDTQYF.

This clone was observed a single time. J is TRBJ1-5 and V is TRBV25-1, with D hard to call. Trimming removed 8 bases from V and 2 bases from J, with 13 bases in between. CDR3 size: 14 residues. CDR1 and CDR2 from the germline V gene are MGHDK and SYGVNS. The CDR3: CASSTRGGNQPQHF. The CDR3 nucleotides read TGTGCCAGCTCGACTAGAGGAGGCAATCAGCCCCAGCATTTT.

This chain links TRBV6-4 with TRBJ1-1; possibly TRBD1 for D (6 bases). This CDR3 is 14 amino acids long. Germline CDR1 and CDR2: MRHNA and SNTAGT. Trimming cost V 0 bases and J 4 bases, with 9 bases left between them. The CDR3 here is CASSDSQGSTEAFF. In DNA, the CDR3 is TGTGCCAGCAGTGACTCACAGGGTAGCACTGAAGCTTTCTTT.

The chain links TRBV6-5 to TRBJ2-1; D gene unclear. The germline gives CDR1 MNHEY, CDR2 SVGAGI. V was clipped by 0 bases and J by 12 bases, with 9 bases between them. The CDR3 covers 12 residues. CDR3 coding DNA: TGTGCCAGCAGTTACTCTCCCCCGGCGCAGTTCTTC. Amino acid sequence: CASSYSPPAQFF.

In nucleotides, the CDR3 is TGTGCCAGCAGCCAAGTAGCGGGGGCCGACAATGAGCAGTTCTTC. It specifies CASSQVAGADNEQFF. The rearrangement joins TRBV4-2 to TRBJ2-1, with TRBD2 matching 9 bases. The CDR3 runs 15 residues. Trimming cost V 1 base and J 5 bases; bases outside gene matches: 3. Germline CDR1 reads LGHNA; CDR2 reads YNFKEQ.

The chain joins TRBV5-1 to TRBJ1-1; D is ambiguous. The CDR3 consists of 15 residues. Between the trimmed V and J ends, which lost 0 bases and 0 bases, there was a span of 9 bases. Germline CDR1 is SGHRS and CDR2 is YFSETQ. CDR3 DNA sequence: TGCGCCAGCAGCTTGGTTCCGGGAATGAACACTGAAGCTTTCTTT. It encodes CASSLVPGMNTEAFF.

V and J are TRBV19 and TRBJ2-7; D may be TRBD1 (6 bases). The V and J ends lost 5 bases and 6 bases respectively, with 14 bases between them. CDR1 LNHDA and CDR2 SQIVND come from the germline V gene (reference sequence). The CDR3 consists of 13 residues. CDR3 nucleotides: TGTGCCAGTAGTTCGACAGGACCCCTCGAGCAGTACTTC. Protein: CASSSTGPLEQYF.

The chain has TRBV5-4 and TRBJ2-1; D gene ambiguous. V shed 5 bases and J shed 7 bases, with 13 bases lying between them. The length of the CDR3 is 13 residues. Per germline, CDR1 SGHNT and CDR2 YYREEE (reference sequence). Written as DNA, the CDR3 is TGTGCCAGCAGTGTTCAGGTCGGGAATGAGCAGTTCTTC. Its protein product is CASSVQVGNEQFF.

The chain employs TRBV3-1 (or the pseudogene TRBV3-2) and TRBJ2-2; 15 bases map to TRBD2. V lost 4 bases, J lost 0 bases, and 0 bases stayed unmatched. The CDR3 length is 17 residues. Germline V gene data show CDR1 as LGHDT and CDR2 as YNNKEL (reference sequence). CDR3 sequence: CASSRTSGGANTGELFF. The CDR3 DNA is TGTGCCAGCAGCCGGACTAGCGGGGGGGCGAACACCGGGGAGCTGTTTTTT.

The chain couples TRBV12-2 to TRBJ1-4. TRBV12-2 is flagged as a pseudogene. The CDR3 covers 17 residues. For the CDR3, the DNA is TGTGCAAGTCGCTTAGGTTGTTCCCCTGCCCATAATGAAAAACTGTTTTTT. It encodes CASRLGCSPAHNEKLFF.